This TCR beta chain was sequenced in a study of post-analysis software for immune sequencing data. On the study more broadly: Relapsing-remitting, secondary progressive and progressive-relapsing multiple sclerosis courses were included. Study-wide results and limits: Normalized Chao1 diversity was significantly lower in multiple sclerosis patients than in controls. Controls had lower frequencies than patients of four or five TRBV segments, which included TRBV5-6, TRBV5-1 and TRBV20-1.

V dropped 2 bases and J dropped 4 bases, with 14 bases sitting between them. This CDR3 has 15 amino acids. Prepared libraries of TCR beta cDNA carried unique molecular identifiers. Between about 0.85 and 11 million T cells gave rise to roughly 0.5 million cDNA molecules. TCRdb re-derived calls from the PCR reads in MiXCR, one entry per CDR3 protein. The table includes 550,000 to 700,000 distinct CDR3 sequences, 44% detected once. Note on this clonotype: What it binds is unknown.

Sequenced sample: blood. The TCR was taken from a girl aged 10-17 years with multiple sclerosis. The chain combines TRBV12-3 or TRBV12-4 with TRBJ1-2; no clear D. Written as DNA, the CDR3 is TGTGCCAGCAGTTTACACTCTTTTAGTACCTATGGCTACACCTTC. It yields the protein CASSLHSFSTYGYTF.